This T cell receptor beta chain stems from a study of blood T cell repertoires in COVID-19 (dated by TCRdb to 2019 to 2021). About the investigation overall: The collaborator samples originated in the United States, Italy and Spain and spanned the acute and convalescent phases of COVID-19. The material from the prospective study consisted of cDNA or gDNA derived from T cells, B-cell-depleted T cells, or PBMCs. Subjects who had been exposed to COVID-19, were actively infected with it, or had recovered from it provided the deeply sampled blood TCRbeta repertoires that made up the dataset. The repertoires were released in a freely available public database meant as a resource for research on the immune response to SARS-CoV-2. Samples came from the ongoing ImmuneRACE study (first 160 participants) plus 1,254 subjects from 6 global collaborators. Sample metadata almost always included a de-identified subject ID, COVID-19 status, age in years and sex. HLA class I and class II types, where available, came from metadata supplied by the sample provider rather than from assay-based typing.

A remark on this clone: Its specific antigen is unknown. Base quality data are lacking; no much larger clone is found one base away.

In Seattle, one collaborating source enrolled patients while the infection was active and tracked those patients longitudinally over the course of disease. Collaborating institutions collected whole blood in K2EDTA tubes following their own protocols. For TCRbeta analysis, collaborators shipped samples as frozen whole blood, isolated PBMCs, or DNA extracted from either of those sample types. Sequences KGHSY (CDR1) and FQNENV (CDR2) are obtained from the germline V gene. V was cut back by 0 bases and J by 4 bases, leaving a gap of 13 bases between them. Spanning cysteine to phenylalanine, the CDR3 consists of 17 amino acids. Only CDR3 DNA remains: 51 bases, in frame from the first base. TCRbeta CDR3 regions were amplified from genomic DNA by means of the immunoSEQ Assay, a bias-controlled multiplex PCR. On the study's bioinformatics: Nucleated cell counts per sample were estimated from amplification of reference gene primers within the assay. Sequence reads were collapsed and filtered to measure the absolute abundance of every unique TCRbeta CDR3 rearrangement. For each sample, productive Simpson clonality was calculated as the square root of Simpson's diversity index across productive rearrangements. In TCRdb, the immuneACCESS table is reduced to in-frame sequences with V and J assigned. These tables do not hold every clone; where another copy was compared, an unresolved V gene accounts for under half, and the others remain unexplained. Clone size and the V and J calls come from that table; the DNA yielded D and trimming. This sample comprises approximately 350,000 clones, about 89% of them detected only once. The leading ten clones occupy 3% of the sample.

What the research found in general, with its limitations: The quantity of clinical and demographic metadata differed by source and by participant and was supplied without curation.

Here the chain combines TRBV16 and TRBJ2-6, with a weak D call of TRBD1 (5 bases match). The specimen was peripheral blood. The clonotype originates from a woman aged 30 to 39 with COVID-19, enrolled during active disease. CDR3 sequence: CASSQSQGLGGANVLTF. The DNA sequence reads TGTGCCAGCAGCCAATCCCAGGGCTTGGGAGGGGCCAACGTCCTGACTTTC.